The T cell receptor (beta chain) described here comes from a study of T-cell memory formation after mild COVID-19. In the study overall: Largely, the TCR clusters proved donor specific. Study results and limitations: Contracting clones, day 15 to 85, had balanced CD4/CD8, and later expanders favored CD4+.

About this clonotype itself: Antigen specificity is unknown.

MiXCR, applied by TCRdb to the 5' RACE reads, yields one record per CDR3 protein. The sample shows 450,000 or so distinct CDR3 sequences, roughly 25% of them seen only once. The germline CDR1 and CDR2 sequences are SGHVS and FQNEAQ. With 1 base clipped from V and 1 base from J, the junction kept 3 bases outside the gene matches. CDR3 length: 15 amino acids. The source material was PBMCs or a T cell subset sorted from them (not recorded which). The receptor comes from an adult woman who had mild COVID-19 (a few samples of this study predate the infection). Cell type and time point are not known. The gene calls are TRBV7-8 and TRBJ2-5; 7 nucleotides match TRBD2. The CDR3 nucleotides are TGTGCCAGCAGCTTAGGGAGCGGGGTCCAAGAGACCCAGTACTTC. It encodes CASSLGSGVQETQYF.